These 13 T cell receptor beta chains share one sample of origin, sequenced in a study of cytomegalovirus exposure and HLA in healthy donors. The PCR used 60 Vbeta and 13 Jbeta primers. Sequenced by immunoSEQ multiplex PCR; TCRdb stores in-frame clones only, minus some. The table lists 90,000 to 120,000 clones, roughly 80% of them singletons. The material sequenced was PBMCs. These receptors all come from a woman in her 40s in good health and CMV-seronegative.

This clone appeared a single time. J is TRBJ2-7 and V is TRBV4-1; perhaps TRBD2 as D (6 bases). This CDR3 is built from 16 residues. The germline V and J ends were trimmed by 0 bases and 0 bases, with 12 bases remaining between them. Germline CDR1 MGHRA, CDR2 YSYEKL. The CDR3 loop is CASSQDGGGSSYEQYF. For the CDR3, the DNA is TGCGCCAGCAGCCAAGATGGGGGAGGAAGCTCCTACGAGCAGTACTTC.

The chain links TRBV4-2 to TRBJ2-5; the match to TRBD2 covers 7 bases. Germline loops: CDR1 LGHNA, CDR2 YNFKEQ. V lost 1 base and J lost 5; bases outside the gene matches: 7. The CDR3 spans 15 residues. The CDR3 bases are TGTGCCAGCAGCCAAGTTGCGGGAGTAGCGGAGACCCAGTACTTC. This sequence encodes CASSQVAGVAETQYF.

V is TRBV11-2 and J is TRBJ2-7, with D maybe TRBD1 (5 bases). Trimming removed 3 bases at V and 0 bases at J, with 9 bases between. From germline, CDR1 is SGHAT and CDR2 FQNNGV. The CDR3 covers 14 residues. The CDR3 bases are TGTGCCAGCAGCTTGGTAAGGGGCTCCTACGAGCAGTACTTC. Protein sequence: CASSLVRGSYEQYF.

V and J are TRBV7-6 and TRBJ2-4, with D possibly matching TRBD1 (5 bases). Germline CDR1 reads SGHVS; CDR2 reads FNYEAQ. Trimming pared 4 bases from V and 5 bases from J, leaving 18 bases between. The CDR3 is 16 amino acids. CDR3 region: CASSSSIASQENIQYF. In DNA, the CDR3 is TGTGCCAGCAGCTCCAGCATAGCTTCACAGGAAAACATTCAGTACTTC.

This clone showed up just a few times. The chain links TRBV2 to TRBJ2-6; 8 nucleotides agree with TRBD2. The CDR3 has 17 amino acids. Germline values: CDR1 SNHLY, CDR2 FYNNEI. Trimming took 8 bases from V and 0 from J; bases not matched to a gene: 9. The CDR3 DNA reads as TGTGCCAGCTCCCGGGGGGGTCCTGCCTCTGGGGCCAACGTCCTGACTTTC. This translates into CASSRGGPASGANVLTF.

This clone was detected only once. The J gene is TRBJ1-1, the V gene TRBV7-9; D gene ambiguous. The CDR3 runs to 13 residues. The V gene's germline CDR1 is SEHNR and CDR2 FQNEAQ (reference sequence). V lost 5 bases to trimming and J lost 6 bases, with 13 bases between them. CDR3 sequence reads: CASSPMGRPEAFF. CDR3 nucleotides: TGTGCCAGCAGCCCGATGGGGAGGCCTGAAGCTTTCTTT. Together with reference TRBV7-9 and TRBJ1-1, the CDR3 gives the full variable domain: DTGVSQNPRHKITKRGQNVTFRCDPISEHNRLYWYRQTLGQGPEFLTYFQNEAQLEKSRLLSDRFSAERPKGSFSTLEIQRTEQGDSAMYLCASSPMGRPEAFFGQGTRLTVV.

This clone was observed a few times. The V gene is TRBV7-2, the J gene TRBJ2-1, with 13 bases that match TRBD2. The CDR3 has 17 residues. V was pared by 2 bases and J by 1 base, with 2 bases of the junction left unmatched. Germline CDR1 and CDR2: SGHTA and FQGNSA. CDR3 coding DNA: TGTGCCAGCAGCTTAAGACTAGCGGGAGGTTCCTACAATGAGCAGTTCTTC. Its translation: CASSLRLAGGSYNEQFF. Variable domain in full (rest from reference TRBV7-2 and TRBJ2-1): GAGVSQSPSNKVTEKGKDVELRCDPISGHTALYWYRQSLGQGLEFLIYFQGNSAPDKSGLPSDRFSAERTGGSVSTLTIQRTQQEDSAVYLCASSLRLAGGSYNEQFFGPGTRLTVL.

The chain combines TRBV7-2 with TRBJ2-5, with D unclear. With 1 base removed from V and 4 bases from J, the gap between germline ends came to 4 bases. The germline V gene encodes CDR1 SGHTA and CDR2 FQGNSA. The CDR3 runs to 12 residues. CDR3 amino acids: CASSLVAETQYF. CDR3 coding DNA: TGTGCCAGCAGCTTAGTGGCAGAGACCCAGTACTTC.

The chain employs TRBV15 and TRBJ2-4, with TRBD2 matching 7 bases. The CDR3 consists of 19 residues. With V trimmed by 7 bases and J by 1 base, 19 bases remained unmatched. The germline CDR1 and CDR2 sequences are LNHNV and YYDKDF (reference sequence). The CDR3 nucleotides read TGTGCCACCACCCCGAGGGAGGGAGGGCCCGATGTGGCCAAAAACATTCAGTACTTC. This translates into CATTPREGGPDVAKNIQYF.

The chain carries TRBV2 and TRBJ2-2; 8 bases agree with TRBD2. This CDR3 is built from 15 residues. The junction had 6 bases not matched to a gene; V was cut back by 4 bases and J by 5 bases. Per the germline V gene, CDR1 is SNHLY and CDR2 is FYNNEI. This chain's CDR3 is CASSGLAGGTGELFF. The CDR3 coding sequence is TGTGCCAGCAGTGGGTTGGCGGGAGGAACCGGGGAGCTGTTTTTT.

The chain combines TRBV28 with TRBJ2-7; D may be TRBD2 (5 bases). V was pared by 4 bases and J by 5 bases, with 18 bases between. Germline lookup yields CDR1 MDHEN and CDR2 SYDVKM. CDR3 length: 15 residues. The CDR3 DNA follows: TGTGCCAGCAGTTCCGGTGGTGGGAGCCGGCACGAGCAGTACTTC. This sequence encodes CASSSGGGSRHEQYF.

The chain uses TRBV9 and TRBJ2-1, with 8 bases aligning to TRBD2. The CDR3 spans 16 residues. V lost 1 base to trimming and J lost 4 bases; unmatched junction nucleotides: 7. From germline, CDR1 is SGDLS and CDR2 YYNGEE. This CDR3 is CASSVLAGGLYNEQFF. In DNA, the CDR3 is TGTGCCAGCAGCGTACTCGCGGGAGGACTATACAATGAGCAGTTCTTC.

The V and J genes are TRBV7-2 and TRBJ2-7, with D possibly matching TRBD2 (6 bases). Trimming took off 2 bases at V and 3 bases at J, with 26 bases between the two ends. The CDR3 has 19 residues. Germline V lookup: CDR1 SGHTA, CDR2 FQGNSA. CDR3 sequence (DNA): TGTGCCAGCAGCTTAATAGGCCTTGGTTCTGCCGGAGGGATCTACGAGCAGTACTTC. Residues: CASSLIGLGSAGGIYEQYF.